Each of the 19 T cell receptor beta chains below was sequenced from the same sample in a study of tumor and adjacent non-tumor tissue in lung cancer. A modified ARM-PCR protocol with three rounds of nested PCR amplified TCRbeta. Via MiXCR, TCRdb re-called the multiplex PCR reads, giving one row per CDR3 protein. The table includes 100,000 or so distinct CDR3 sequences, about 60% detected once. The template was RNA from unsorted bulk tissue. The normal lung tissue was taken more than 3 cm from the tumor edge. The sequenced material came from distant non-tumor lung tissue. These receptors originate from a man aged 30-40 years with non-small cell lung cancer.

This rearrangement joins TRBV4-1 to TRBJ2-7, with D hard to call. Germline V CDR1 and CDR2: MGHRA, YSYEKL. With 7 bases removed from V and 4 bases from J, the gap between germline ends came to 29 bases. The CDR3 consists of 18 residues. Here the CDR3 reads CASIRMPKGQTLTYEQYF. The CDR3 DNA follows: TGCGCCAGCATCCGCATGCCTAAGGGCCAGACACTTACTTACGAGCAGTACTTC.

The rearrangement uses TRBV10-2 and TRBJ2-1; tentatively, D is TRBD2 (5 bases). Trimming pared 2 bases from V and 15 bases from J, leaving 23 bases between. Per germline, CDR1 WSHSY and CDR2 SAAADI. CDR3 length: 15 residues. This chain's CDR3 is CASSEVSGPWDVRFF. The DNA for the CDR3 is TGCGCCAGCAGTGAGGTGAGCGGCCCTTGGGATGTGCGGTTCTTC.

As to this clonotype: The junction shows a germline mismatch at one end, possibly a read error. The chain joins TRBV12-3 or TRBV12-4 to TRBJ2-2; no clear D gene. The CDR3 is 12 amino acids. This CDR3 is CTSSTGAGELFF. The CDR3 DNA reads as TGTACCAGCAGCACTGGGGCCGGGGAGCTGTTTTTT.

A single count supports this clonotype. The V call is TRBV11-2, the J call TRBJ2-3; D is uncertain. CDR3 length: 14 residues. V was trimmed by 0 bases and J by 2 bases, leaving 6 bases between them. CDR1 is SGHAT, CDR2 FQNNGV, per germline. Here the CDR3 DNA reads TGTGCCAGCAGCTTAGACGCGGCCACAGATACGCAGTATTTT. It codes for CASSLDAATDTQYF.

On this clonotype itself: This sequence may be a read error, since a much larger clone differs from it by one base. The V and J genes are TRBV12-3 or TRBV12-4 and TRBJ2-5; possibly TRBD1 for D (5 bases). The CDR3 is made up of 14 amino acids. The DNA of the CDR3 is TGTGCCAGCAGTTTGCCGCCAGGGTTTGAGACCCGGTACTTC. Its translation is CASSLPPGFETRYF.

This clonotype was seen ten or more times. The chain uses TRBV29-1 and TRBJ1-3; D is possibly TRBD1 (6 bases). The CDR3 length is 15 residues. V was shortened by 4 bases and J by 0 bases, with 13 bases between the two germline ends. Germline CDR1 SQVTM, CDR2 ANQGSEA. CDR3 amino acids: CSVGLDRPSGNTIYF. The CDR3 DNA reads TGCAGCGTTGGGTTGGACAGACCCTCTGGAAACACCATATATTTT.

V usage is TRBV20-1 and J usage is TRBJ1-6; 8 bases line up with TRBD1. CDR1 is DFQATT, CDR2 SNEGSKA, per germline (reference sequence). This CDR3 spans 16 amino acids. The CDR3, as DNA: TGCAATGTTAGAGATTTTTTGACAGGGGAGAATTCACCCCTCCACTTT. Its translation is CNVRDFLTGENSPLHF.

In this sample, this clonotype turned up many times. The CDR3 is CSAVRDRATEAFF. CDR3 nucleotides: TGCAGCGCGGTGAGGGACAGGGCCACTGAAGCTTTCTTT. The chain joins TRBV29-1 to TRBJ1-1, with 9 bases matching TRBD1. The V segment lost 7 bases and the J segment 4 bases; nucleotides outside the gene matches: 7. This CDR3 contains 13 residues. Germline lookup yields CDR1 SQVTM and CDR2 ANQGSEA.

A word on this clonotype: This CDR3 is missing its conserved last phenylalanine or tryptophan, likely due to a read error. The CDR3 loop reads CSARDLPDTQYL. As DNA, the CDR3 is TGCAGTGCTAGAGATCTCCCAGATACGCAGTATTTG. The V gene is TRBV20-1, the J gene TRBJ2-3, with D unclear. Germline V gives CDR1 DFQATT, CDR2 SNEGSKA (reference sequence). The germline V and J ends were trimmed by 0 bases and 4 bases, with 5 bases remaining between them. The CDR3 covers 12 residues.

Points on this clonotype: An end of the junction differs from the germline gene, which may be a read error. CDR3 nucleotide sequence: TGTGCCTGCAGTTTAAGTTCAGAAGGGGAGCTGTTTTTT. Its translation: CACSLSSEGELFF. This sequence joins TRBV12-3 or TRBV12-4 and TRBJ2-2; D gene unclear. The CDR3 is made up of 13 amino acids.

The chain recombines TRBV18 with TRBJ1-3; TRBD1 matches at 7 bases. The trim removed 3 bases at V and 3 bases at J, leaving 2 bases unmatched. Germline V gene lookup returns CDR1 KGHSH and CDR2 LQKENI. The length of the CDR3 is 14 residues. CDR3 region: CASSPTGRGNTIYF. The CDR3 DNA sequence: TGTGCCAGCTCACCGACAGGGCGTGGAAACACCATATATTTT.

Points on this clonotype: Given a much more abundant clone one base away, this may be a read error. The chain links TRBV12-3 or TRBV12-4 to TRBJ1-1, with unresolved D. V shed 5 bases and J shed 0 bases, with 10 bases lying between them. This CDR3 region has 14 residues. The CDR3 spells CASSPQTMNTEAFF. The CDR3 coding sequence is TGTGCCAGCAGTCCCCAGACAATGAACACTGAAGCTTTCTTT.

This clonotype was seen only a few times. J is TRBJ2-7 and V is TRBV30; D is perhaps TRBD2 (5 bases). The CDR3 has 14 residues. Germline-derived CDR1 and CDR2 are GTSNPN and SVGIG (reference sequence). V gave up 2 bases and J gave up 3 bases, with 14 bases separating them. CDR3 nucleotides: TGTGCCTGGAGTCCCGGGGTAGCGAGCTACGAGCAGTACTTC. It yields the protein CAWSPGVASYEQYF. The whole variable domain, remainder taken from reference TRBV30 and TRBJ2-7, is SQTIHQWPATLVQPVGSPLSLECTVEGTSNPNLYWYRQAAGRGLQLLFYSVGIGQISSEVPQNLSASRPQDRQFILSSKKLLLSDSGFYLCAWSPGVASYEQYFGPGTRLTVT.

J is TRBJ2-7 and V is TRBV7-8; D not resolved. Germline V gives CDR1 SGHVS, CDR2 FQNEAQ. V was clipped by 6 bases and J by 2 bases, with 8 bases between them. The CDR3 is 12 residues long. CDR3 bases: TGTGCCAGCAGTTCCAACCCCTACGAGCAGTACTTC. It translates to CASSSNPYEQYF.

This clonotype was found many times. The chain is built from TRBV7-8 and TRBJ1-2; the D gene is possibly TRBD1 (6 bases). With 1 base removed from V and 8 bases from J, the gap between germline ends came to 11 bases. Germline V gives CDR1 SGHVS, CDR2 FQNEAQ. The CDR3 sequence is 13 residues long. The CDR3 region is CASSLVRQGGYTF. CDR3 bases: TGTGCCAGCAGCTTAGTCCGGCAGGGGGGCTACACCTTC.

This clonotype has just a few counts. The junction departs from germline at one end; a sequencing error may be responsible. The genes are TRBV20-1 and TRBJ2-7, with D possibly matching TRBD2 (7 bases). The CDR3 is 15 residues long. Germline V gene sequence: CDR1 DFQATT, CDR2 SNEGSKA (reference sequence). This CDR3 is CSVRMPGGRLYEQYF. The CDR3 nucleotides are TGCAGTGTTAGAATGCCCGGGGGGCGGCTCTACGAGCAGTACTTC.

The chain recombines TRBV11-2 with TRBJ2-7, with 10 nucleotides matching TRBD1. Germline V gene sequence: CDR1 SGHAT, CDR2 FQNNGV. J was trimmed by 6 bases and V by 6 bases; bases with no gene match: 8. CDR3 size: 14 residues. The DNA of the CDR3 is TGTGCCAGCAGTCGGGGGACAGGGGTTCTCGAGCAGTACTTC. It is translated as CASSRGTGVLEQYF.

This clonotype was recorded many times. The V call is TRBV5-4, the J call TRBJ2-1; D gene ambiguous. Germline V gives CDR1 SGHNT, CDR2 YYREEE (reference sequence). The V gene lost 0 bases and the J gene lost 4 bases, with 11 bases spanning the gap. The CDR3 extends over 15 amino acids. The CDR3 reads CASSLDIPRYNEQFF. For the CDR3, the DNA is TGTGCCAGCAGCTTGGATATCCCGAGATACAATGAGCAGTTCTTC.

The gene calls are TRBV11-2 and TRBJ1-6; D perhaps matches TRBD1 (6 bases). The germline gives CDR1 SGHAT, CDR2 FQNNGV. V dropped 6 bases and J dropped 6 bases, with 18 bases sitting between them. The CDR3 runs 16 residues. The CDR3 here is CASRLIWGLGNSPLHF. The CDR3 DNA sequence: TGTGCCAGCAGGCTAATCTGGGGGCTAGGTAATTCACCCCTCCACTTT.